This T cell receptor beta chain is from a study of T cell clones after liver transplantation (dated by TCRdb to between 2018 and 2021). With regard to the full study: ITN030ST, the source of the samples, was a randomized trial that attempted immunosuppression withdrawal within 2 years of liver transplantation. Tolerance was defined as complete withdrawal of immunosuppression for at least one year without a rise in liver enzymes beyond twice the upper limit of normal. Donor-reactive T cell clones were identified by TCRbeta sequencing after a pre-transplant mixed lymphocyte reaction and then tracked in post-transplant blood. As an antigen-independent comparator for the donor-reactive sequences, third party-reactive TCRbeta sequences from pre-transplant MLRs were identified as well. The study cohort included 8 liver transplant recipients, of whom 3 were classified as tolerant and 5 as non-tolerant. Of the eight recipients, a few were HCV-positive, while the remaining recipients had been transplanted for non-autoimmune, non-viral indications. Blood samples were taken pre-transplant, pre-randomization before withdrawal, and post-randomization after full withdrawal or failed withdrawal. Until randomization at 12-24 months post-transplant, subjects were given standard immunosuppression, with no induction therapy.

What the study reported, not specific to this receptor: In two subjects, low numbers of available donor cells limited the measurable donor-reactive repertoire. Conclusions were preliminary, limited by small, heterogeneous patient numbers and non-standardized post-transplant time points. In most of the 8 subjects, regardless of tolerance or HCV status, circulating donor-reactive CD4 TCRbeta sequences dropped significantly post-transplant. Without allograft tissue specimens, donor-reactive T cells may have migrated into the graft rather than being deleted. A greater decline was seen for donor-reactive sequences than for third party-reactive sequences, suggesting partial antigen-specific deletion unrelated to withdrawal success. When repertoire turnover was accounted for, significantly reduced detection of donor-reactive sequences was found in 7 of 8 subjects for CD4 and in 8 of 8 subjects for CD8.

Frozen genomic DNA underwent high-throughput TCRbeta CDR3 sequencing by immunoSEQ, including PCR amplification, mapping, bias correction and internal controls. The published analysis was carried out like this. Only productive rearrangements were retained, with each unique TCRbeta sequence defined by its CDR3 nucleotide sequence together with its V and J gene. A sequence counted as donor-reactive only if the sequence showed at least 5-fold expansion in CFSE-low cells compared with unstimulated pre-transplant cells and had a frequency of at least 0.01%. Minimum frequency thresholds were set for each subject on the basis of the unstimulated sample with the lowest template count, so that a detection power of at least 90% was ensured. Repertoire turnover was measured by Jensen-Shannon divergence between the top 1000 TCRbeta sequences post- and pre-transplant. Two-sided Fisher's exact tests were used to test for changes in the detection of donor-reactive sequences. Drawn from immuneACCESS, this table holds only the in-frame rearrangements with V and J called that TCRdb kept. Clones are partly lost; checked studies trace under half to an unresolved V gene and leave the rest unexplained. V, J and clone size are taken as reported in that table, and D and trimming were inferred from the DNA itself. Counted in this sample were roughly 55,000 clones; around 84% of them appeared once. The top ten clonotypes cover about 8.9% of the sample.

A word on this clone: The target of this receptor is not known. No much larger clonotype is one base removed from it; base qualities were not supplied.

The time point label of this sample denotes: pre-transplant. Unstimulated PBMCs, after thawing, were stained for CD3, CD4 and CD8 and then FACS-sorted into CD3+CD4+ and CD3+CD8+ populations. All 8 studied subjects were randomized to immunosuppression withdrawal. Genomic DNA was isolated with the Qiagen DNeasy Blood and Tissue Kit. Trimmed from V: 1 base; trimmed from J: 4 bases; junction bases lacking a gene match: 1. Taken from cysteine to phenylalanine, the CDR3 has 14 residues. The read is trimmed to its CDR3 DNA, 42 bases read in frame from base 1. The germline V gene provides CDR1 SNHLY and CDR2 FYNNEI.

The source was CD4+ T cells from blood, collected before liver transplant. The sequence was collected from a human donor who received a liver transplant. The rearranged chain carries TRBV2 and TRBJ2-4; 7 bases in between match TRBD2. The CDR3: CASSEDGRKNIQYF. The nucleotide sequence is given as TGTGCCAGCAGTGAAGACGGGAGGAAAAACATTCAGTACTTC. The CDR3 plus the reference TRBV2 and TRBJ2-4 genes for the other parts give the full variable domain: EPEVTQTPSHQVTQMGQEVILRCVPISNHLYFYWYRQILGQKVEFLVSFYNNEISEKSEIFDDQFSVERPDGSNFTLKIRSTKLEDSAMYFCASSEDGRKNIQYFGAGTRLSVL.